The following is a TCR beta chain sequence with its context. The record originates from a study of blood T cell repertoires in COVID-19. Whole-study context: Both acute and convalescent COVID-19 samples were obtained from the United States, Italy and Spain.

Clones were read by immunoSEQ multiplex PCR, and TCRdb kept only the in-frame ones, dropping some. The top ten clones hold about 10% of a sample with fewer than 350,000 clones, roughly 86% of them seen once. CDR3 length equals 16 residues. Germline V gene data show CDR1 as MGHDK and CDR2 as SYGVNS. The ends lost 5 bases at V and 1 base at J; junction bases unmatched: 10. The material sequenced was peripheral blood. This chain links TRBV25-1 with TRBJ2-5; 7 positions match TRBD1. The clonotype comes from a man aged 35 to 55 with active or convalescent COVID-19. The CDR3 reads CASSPPKTGPQETQYF. The CDR3 DNA follows: TGTGCCAGCAGTCCTCCCAAGACAGGGCCCCAAGAGACCCAGTACTTC.